This entry lists 23 T cell receptor beta chains sequenced from one sample in a study of long-term antiretroviral therapy in people with HIV. With survey level as its setting, the immunoSEQ assay was v3.0. Repertoires were generated with immunoSEQ multiplex PCR, while TCRdb's copy carries only in-frame clones and drops some. The repertoire has over 30,000 clones, 70% to 90% of them found once; the top ten carry over 10%. The sample in question was unsorted PBMCs, obtained 1.1 years after starting antiretroviral therapy. The receptors derive from a man aged 18 to 30 with HIV.

This chain joins TRBV5-4 and TRBJ2-1, with 7 bases aligning to TRBD1. CDR1 and CDR2 (germline): SGHNT, YYREEE (reference sequence). CDR3 size: 15 residues. V lost 1 base and J lost 2; bases outside the gene matches: 3. The chain's CDR3 is CASSLSQGAYNEQFF. The DNA of the CDR3 is TGTGCCAGCAGCTTGAGTCAGGGGGCCTACAATGAGCAGTTCTTC.

This chain connects TRBV29-1 to TRBJ2-7; 11 bases fit TRBD1. Germline CDR1 and CDR2: SQVTM and ANQGSEA. V was pared by 0 bases and J by 2 bases, with 6 bases of the junction left unmatched. The CDR3 runs to 16 residues. The CDR3 region is CSVEDPTGQGAYEQYF. CDR3 DNA sequence: TGCAGCGTTGAAGATCCAACGGGACAGGGGGCCTACGAGCAGTACTTC.

The rearrangement joins TRBV10-3 to TRBJ1-1; tentatively, D is TRBD1 (6 bases). The CDR3 contains 14 residues. The germline V and J ends were trimmed by 3 bases and 6 bases, with 14 bases remaining between them. CDR1 is ENHRY, CDR2 SYGVKD, per germline. As DNA, the CDR3 is TGTGCCATCAGTGATCGGAGGGACATACCTGAAGCTTTCTTT. It codes for CAISDRRDIPEAFF.

The chain is built from TRBV7-3 and TRBJ2-1; D might be TRBD2 (7 bases). The CDR3 totals 15 residues. The germline V gene encodes CDR1 SGHTA and CDR2 FQGTGA. Trimming took off 5 bases at V and 8 bases at J, with 19 bases between the two ends. The CDR3 sequence: CASSPKGVRGDEQFF. As DNA, the CDR3 is TGTGCCAGCAGCCCAAAGGGGGTCCGGGGGGATGAGCAGTTCTTC.

The gene calls are TRBV13 and TRBJ2-1, with 8 positions matching TRBD2. Trimming at V came to 5 bases and at J to 7 bases, leaving 16 bases not matched to a gene. This CDR3 contains 17 residues. Germline V gene lookup returns CDR1 PRHDT and CDR2 FYEKMQ (reference sequence). In DNA, the CDR3 is TGTGCCAGCAGCCCCGACTTTTCCAGCGGGAGACGAAATGAGCAGTTCTTC. Its translation is CASSPDFSSGRRNEQFF. The whole variable domain, remainder taken from reference TRBV13 and TRBJ2-1, is AAGVIQSPRHLIKEKRETATLKCYPIPRHDTVYWYQQGPGQDPQFLISFYEKMQSDKGSIPDRFSAQQFSDYHSELNMSSLELGDSALYFCASSPDFSSGRRNEQFFGPGTRLTVL.

The rearrangement joins TRBV28 to TRBJ2-1; 7 bases are a match to TRBD1. The CDR3 has 12 amino acids. With V trimmed by 6 bases and J by 6 bases, 2 bases remained unmatched. The germline V gene has CDR1 MDHEN and CDR2 SYDVKM. CDR3: CASSGTANEQFF. The CDR3 coding sequence is TGTGCCAGCAGCGGGACAGCCAATGAGCAGTTCTTC.

This clone appeared once. This chain links TRBV27 with TRBJ2-7; 14 bases line up with TRBD2. CDR3 length: 17 residues. Per germline, CDR1 MNHEY and CDR2 SMNVEV (reference sequence). The V segment lost 4 bases and the J segment 0 bases; nucleotides outside the gene matches: 5. This CDR3 is CASSYGLAGGISYEQYF. The CDR3 DNA sequence: TGTGCCAGCAGTTACGGACTAGCGGGAGGAATCTCCTACGAGCAGTACTTC.

The rearrangement uses TRBV9 and TRBJ2-1; D is undetermined. Germline values: CDR1 SGDLS, CDR2 YYNGEE. V lost 0 bases, J lost 4 bases, and 8 bases lay in between. The CDR3 contains 14 residues. The CDR3 coding sequence is TGTGCCAGCAGCGTAGAGCACGGATACAATGAGCAGTTCTTC. This encodes CASSVEHGYNEQFF.

The chain joins TRBV6-6 to TRBJ2-1, with 7 bases matching TRBD2. The CDR3 spans 13 residues. Germline trimming cut 6 bases from V and 10 bases from J; bases unmatched to any gene: 9. The germline gives CDR1 MNHNY, CDR2 SVGAGI (reference sequence). This CDR3 reads CASSRDYWTEQFF. The CDR3 DNA reads TGTGCCAGCAGCCGGGACTACTGGACAGAGCAGTTCTTC.

This chain connects TRBV19 to TRBJ2-3, with a weak D call TRBD2 (6 bases). CDR1 LNHDA and CDR2 SQIVND come from the germline V gene (reference sequence). V shed 5 bases and J shed 2 bases, with 8 bases lying between them. The CDR3 totals 13 residues. The DNA of the CDR3 is TGTGCCAGTAGTTCGGGGGACACAGATACGCAGTATTTT. It translates to CASSSGDTDTQYF.

The chain has TRBV27 and TRBJ2-7, with 7 positions matching TRBD1. CDR1 MNHEY and CDR2 SMNVEV come from the germline V gene (reference sequence). After removal of 6 bases from V and 12 bases from J, the junction contained 14 bases not matched to a gene. This CDR3 has 13 amino acids. The CDR3 bases are TGTGCCAGCAGCCTAGGGGGTGACAGGGTACGGTACTTC. Protein: CASSLGGDRVRYF.

The genes are TRBV9 and TRBJ2-2; the D gene could be TRBD1 or TRBD2 (5 bases each). This CDR3 spans 15 amino acids. Germline CDR1 and CDR2: SGDLS and YYNGEE. The ends were cut back, 6 bases at V and 2 bases at J, with 14 bases in the middle. Written as DNA, the CDR3 is TGTGCCAGCACCACCCGGGGCCGCAACACCGGGGAGCTGTTTTTT. Translated: CASTTRGRNTGELFF.

The chain links TRBV12-2 to TRBJ2-2; the D call TRBD1 from the table was never checked on the DNA. TRBV12-2 is noted as a pseudogene. This CDR3 comprises 19 residues. The CDR3 loop is CASSPSGKMSQLNTGELFF. In DNA form, the CDR3 reads TGTGCAAGTTCCCCCTCAGGGAAAATGAGTCAACTCAACACCGGGGAGCTGTTTTTT.

The J gene is TRBJ1-3, the V gene TRBV7-9; 8 bases agree with TRBD1. This CDR3 has 18 amino acids. V shed 2 bases and J 3 bases; nucleotides not matched to a gene: 12. Germline V CDR1 and CDR2: SEHNR, FQNEAQ (reference sequence). The CDR3 protein is CASSLPPPTGAVGNTIYF. In nucleotides, the CDR3 is TGTGCCAGCAGCTTACCACCGCCGACAGGGGCTGTTGGAAACACCATATATTTT.

The chain employs TRBV7-9 and TRBJ1-3; weak D call: TRBD1 (6 bases). Trimming stripped 1 base from V and 2 bases from J, with 12 bases between. The CDR3 length is 16 residues. Per germline, CDR1 SEHNR and CDR2 FQNEAQ (reference sequence). This CDR3 reads CASSLVGGPAGNTIYF. DNA of the CDR3: TGTGCCAGCAGCTTAGTGGGGGGGCCGGCTGGAAACACCATATATTTT.

This clone was picked up one time. V is TRBV5-5 and J is TRBJ1-2; 7 bases align to TRBD1. The CDR3 runs 15 residues. Germline CDR1 SGHKS, CDR2 YYEKEE (reference sequence). V lost 4 bases and J lost 4; bases outside the gene matches: 10. The CDR3 DNA reads as TGTGCCAGCAGCACTGGGGACAGCGCGACCTATGGCTACACCTTC. Its protein product is CASSTGDSATYGYTF.

This sequence joins TRBV7-3 and TRBJ2-5, with 16 bases matching TRBD2. Germline V gene lookup returns CDR1 SGHTA and CDR2 FQGTGA. There are 16 residues in the CDR3. Germline trimming cut 5 bases from V and 5 bases from J; bases unmatched to any gene: 5. The CDR3, as DNA: TGTGCCAGCAGCCAGGGACTAGCGGGAGGGTGGGAGACCCAGTACTTC. It specifies CASSQGLAGGWETQYF.

The V call is TRBV2, the J call TRBJ1-2, with TRBD1 matching 7 bases. With 6 bases clipped from V and 2 bases from J, the junction kept 9 bases outside the gene matches. CDR1 and CDR2 (germline): SNHLY, FYNNEI. The CDR3 is made up of 15 amino acids. For the CDR3, the DNA is TGTGCCAGCAGGGGCGCAACAGGGGAGAACTATGGCTACACCTTC. Amino acids: CASRGATGENYGYTF.

The chain uses TRBV7-3 and TRBJ2-3, with TRBD1 matching over 9 bases. The CDR3 extends over 16 amino acids. Germline CDR1 reads SGHTA; CDR2 reads FQGTGA. With V trimmed by 3 bases and J by 0 bases, 4 bases remained unmatched. As DNA, the CDR3 is TGTGCCAGCAGCTTCGGGGACAGGGTGAGCACAGATACGCAGTATTTT. Translated, it gives CASSFGDRVSTDTQYF. Full variable domain (rest looked up from reference TRBV7-3 and TRBJ2-3): GAGVSQTPSNKVTEKGKYVELRCDPISGHTALYWYRQSLGQGPEFLIYFQGTGAADDSGLPNDRFFAVRPEGSVSTLKIQRTERGDSAVYLCASSFGDRVSTDTQYFGPGTRLTVL.

The gene calls are TRBV2 and TRBJ1-4; D ambiguous. Germline V gene lookup returns CDR1 SNHLY and CDR2 FYNNEI. V lost 5 bases to trimming and J lost 9 bases, with 7 bases between them. The CDR3 sequence is 11 residues long. In DNA form, the CDR3 reads TGTGCCAGCAGTCCCCCTCAAAAACTGTTTTTT. It yields the protein CASSPPQKLFF. The whole variable domain, filled in from reference TRBV2 and TRBJ1-4, reads EPEVTQTPSHQVTQMGQEVILRCVPISNHLYFYWYRQILGQKVEFLVSFYNNEISEKSEIFDDQFSVERPDGSNFTLKIRSTKLEDSAMYFCASSPPQKLFFGSGTQLSVL.

This chain links TRBV18 with TRBJ2-2; D is ambiguous. The V and J ends lost 2 bases and 5 bases respectively, with 3 bases between them. The CDR3 runs to 12 residues. Germline CDR1 reads KGHSH; CDR2 reads LQKENI. CDR3 protein: CASSPGTGELFF. CDR3 DNA sequence: TGTGCCAGCTCACCAGGGACCGGGGAGCTGTTTTTT.

This sequence joins TRBV5-1 and TRBJ2-7; 8 bases are a match to TRBD2. Germline V gives CDR1 SGHRS, CDR2 YFSETQ. V lost 0 bases and J lost 0; bases outside the gene matches: 14. CDR3 length equals 19 residues. This CDR3 is CASSLVLGSGMGPSYEQYF. CDR3 bases: TGCGCCAGCAGCTTGGTCTTGGGTAGCGGGATGGGGCCCTCCTACGAGCAGTACTTC.

This clone was seen a few times. The rearrangement uses TRBV27 and TRBJ2-3, with 7 nucleotides matching TRBD2. The germline CDR1 and CDR2 sequences are MNHEY and SMNVEV (reference sequence). This CDR3 comprises 14 residues. Unmatched junction bases numbered 6, after V lost 5 bases and J lost 4 bases. CDR3 in amino acids: CASSLGLVSDTQYF. CDR3 coding DNA: TGTGCCAGCAGTCTAGGACTAGTATCAGATACGCAGTATTTT.